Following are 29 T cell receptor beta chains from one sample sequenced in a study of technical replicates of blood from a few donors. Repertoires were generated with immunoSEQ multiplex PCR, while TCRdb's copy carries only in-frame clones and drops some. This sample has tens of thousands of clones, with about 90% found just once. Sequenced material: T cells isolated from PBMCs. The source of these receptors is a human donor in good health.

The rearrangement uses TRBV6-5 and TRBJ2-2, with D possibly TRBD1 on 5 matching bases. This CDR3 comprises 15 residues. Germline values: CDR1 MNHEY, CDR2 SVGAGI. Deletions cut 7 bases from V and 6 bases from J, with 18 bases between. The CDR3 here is CASNQGDSYAGELFF. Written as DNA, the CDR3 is TGTGCCAGCAACCAAGGGGATTCATATGCCGGGGAGCTGTTTTTT.

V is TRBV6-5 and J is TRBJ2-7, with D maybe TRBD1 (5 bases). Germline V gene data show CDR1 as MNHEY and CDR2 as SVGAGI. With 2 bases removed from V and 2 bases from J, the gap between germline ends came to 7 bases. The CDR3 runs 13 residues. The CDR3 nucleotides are TGTGCCAGCAGTTACATCAGGGCCTACGAGCAGTACTTC. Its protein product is CASSYIRAYEQYF.

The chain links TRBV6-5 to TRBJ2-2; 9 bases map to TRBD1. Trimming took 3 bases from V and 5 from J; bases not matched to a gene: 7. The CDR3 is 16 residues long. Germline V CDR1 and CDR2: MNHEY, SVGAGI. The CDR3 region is CASSYGQGRRTGELFF. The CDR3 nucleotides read TGTGCCAGCAGTTATGGACAGGGGAGGCGAACCGGGGAGCTGTTTTTT.

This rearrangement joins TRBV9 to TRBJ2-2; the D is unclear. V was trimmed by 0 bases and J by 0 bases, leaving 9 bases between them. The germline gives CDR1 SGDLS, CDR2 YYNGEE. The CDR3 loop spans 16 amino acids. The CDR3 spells CASSVGASTNTGELFF. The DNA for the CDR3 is TGTGCCAGCAGCGTAGGAGCTAGTACGAACACCGGGGAGCTGTTTTTT.

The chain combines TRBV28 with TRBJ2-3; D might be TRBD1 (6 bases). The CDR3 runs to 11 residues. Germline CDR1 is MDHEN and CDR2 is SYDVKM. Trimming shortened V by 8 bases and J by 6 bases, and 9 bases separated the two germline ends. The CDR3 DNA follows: TGTGCCAGCGGGGGCTTGGATACGCAGTATTTT. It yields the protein CASGGLDTQYF. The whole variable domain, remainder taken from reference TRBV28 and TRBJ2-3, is DVKVTQSSRYLVKRTGEKVFLECVQDMDHENMFWYRQDPGLGLRLIYFSYDVKMKEKGDIPEGYSVSREKKERFSLILESASTNQTSMYLCASGGLDTQYFGPGTRLTVL.

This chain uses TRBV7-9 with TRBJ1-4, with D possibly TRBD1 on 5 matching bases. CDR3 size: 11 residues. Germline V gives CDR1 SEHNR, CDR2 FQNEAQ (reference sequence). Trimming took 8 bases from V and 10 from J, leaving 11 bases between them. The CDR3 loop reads CASLLGGKLFF. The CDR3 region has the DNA TGTGCCAGCCTCCTCGGGGGAAAACTGTTTTTT.

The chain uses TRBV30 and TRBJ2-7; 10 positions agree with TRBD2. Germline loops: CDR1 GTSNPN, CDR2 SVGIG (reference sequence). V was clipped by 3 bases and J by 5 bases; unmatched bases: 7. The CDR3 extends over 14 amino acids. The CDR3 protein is CAWRPSSGRDEQYF. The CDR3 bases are TGTGCCTGGAGGCCTTCCAGCGGGAGGGACGAGCAGTACTTC.

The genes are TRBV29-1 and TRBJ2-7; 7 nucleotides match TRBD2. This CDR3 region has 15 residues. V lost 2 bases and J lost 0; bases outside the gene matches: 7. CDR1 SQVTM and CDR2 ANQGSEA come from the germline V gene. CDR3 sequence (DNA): TGCAGCGTTGAACTGACTAGCCAGAGCTCCTACGAGCAGTACTTC. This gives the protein CSVELTSQSSYEQYF.

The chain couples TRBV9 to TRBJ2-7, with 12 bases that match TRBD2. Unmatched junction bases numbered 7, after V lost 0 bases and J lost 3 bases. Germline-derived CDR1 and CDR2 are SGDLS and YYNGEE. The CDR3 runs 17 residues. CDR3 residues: CASSVGLAGGVVYEQYF. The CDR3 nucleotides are TGTGCCAGCAGCGTAGGTCTAGCGGGAGGGGTGGTCTACGAGCAGTACTTC.

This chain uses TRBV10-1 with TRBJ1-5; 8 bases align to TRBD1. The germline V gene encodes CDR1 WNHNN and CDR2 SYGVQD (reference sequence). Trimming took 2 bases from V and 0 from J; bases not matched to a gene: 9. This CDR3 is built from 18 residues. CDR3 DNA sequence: TGCGCCAGCAGTGAGGAGACAGGGGCGATTAATAGCAATCAGCCCCAGCATTTT. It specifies CASSEETGAINSNQPQHF.

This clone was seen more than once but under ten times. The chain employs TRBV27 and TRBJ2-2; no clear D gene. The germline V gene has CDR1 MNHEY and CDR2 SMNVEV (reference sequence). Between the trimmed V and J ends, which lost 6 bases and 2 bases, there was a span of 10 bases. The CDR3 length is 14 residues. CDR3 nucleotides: TGTGCCAGCAGCCCACTATACAACACCGGGGAGCTGTTTTTT. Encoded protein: CASSPLYNTGELFF.

This CDR3 reads CASSDRRAAYGYTF. DNA for the CDR3: TGTGCCAGCAGTGACCGCAGGGCCGCCTATGGCTACACCTTC. The J gene is TRBJ1-2, the V gene TRBV6-1, with D perhaps matching TRBD1 (5 bases). Trimming took 3 bases from V and 4 from J, leaving 12 bases between them. Germline V gene sequence: CDR1 MNHNS, CDR2 SASEGT. The CDR3 sequence is 14 residues long.

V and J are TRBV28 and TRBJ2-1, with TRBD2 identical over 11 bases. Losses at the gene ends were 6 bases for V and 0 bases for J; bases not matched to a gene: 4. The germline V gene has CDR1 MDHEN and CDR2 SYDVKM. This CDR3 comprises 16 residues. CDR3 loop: CASSSSGRTSYNEQFF. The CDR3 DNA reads TGTGCCAGCAGCTCTAGCGGGAGGACCTCCTACAATGAGCAGTTCTTC.

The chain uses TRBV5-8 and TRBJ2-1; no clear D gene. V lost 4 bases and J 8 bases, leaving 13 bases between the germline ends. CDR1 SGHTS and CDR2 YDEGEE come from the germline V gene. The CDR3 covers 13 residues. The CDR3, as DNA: TGTGCCAGCAGCCCCTGGAAGCTAGATGAGCAGTTCTTC. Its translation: CASSPWKLDEQFF.

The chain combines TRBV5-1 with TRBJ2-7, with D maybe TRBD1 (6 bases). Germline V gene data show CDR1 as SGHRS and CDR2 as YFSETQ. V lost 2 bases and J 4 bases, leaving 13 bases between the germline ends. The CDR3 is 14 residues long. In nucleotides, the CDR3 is TGCGCCAGCAGCTTAACAGGGTCCCCGTACGAGCAGTACTTC. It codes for CASSLTGSPYEQYF.

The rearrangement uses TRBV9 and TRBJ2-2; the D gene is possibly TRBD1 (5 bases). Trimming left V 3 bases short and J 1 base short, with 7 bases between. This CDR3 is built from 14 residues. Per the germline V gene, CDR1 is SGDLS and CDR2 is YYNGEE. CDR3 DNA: TGTGCCAGCAGCGCAGGACAGAACACCGGGGAGCTGTTTTTT. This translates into CASSAGQNTGELFF.

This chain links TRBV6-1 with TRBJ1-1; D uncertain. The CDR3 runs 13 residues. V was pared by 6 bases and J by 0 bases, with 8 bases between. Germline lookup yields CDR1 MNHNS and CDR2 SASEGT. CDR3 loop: CASSGNMNTEAFF. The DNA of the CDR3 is TGTGCCAGCAGCGGGAACATGAACACTGAAGCTTTCTTT.

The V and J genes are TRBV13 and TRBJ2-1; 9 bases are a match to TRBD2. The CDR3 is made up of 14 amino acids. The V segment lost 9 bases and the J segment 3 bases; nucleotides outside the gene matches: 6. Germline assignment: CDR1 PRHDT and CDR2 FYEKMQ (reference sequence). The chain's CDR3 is CASTRLADYNEQFF. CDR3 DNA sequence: TGTGCCAGTACTAGACTAGCGGACTACAATGAGCAGTTCTTC.

CDR3 region: CASSKRNAYNEQFF. The CDR3 DNA is TGTGCCAGCAGTAAGAGGAATGCCTACAATGAGCAGTTCTTC. This rearrangement joins TRBV2 to TRBJ2-1, with D unresolved. The CDR3 loop spans 14 amino acids. The germline V gene has CDR1 SNHLY and CDR2 FYNNEI. V gave up 5 bases and J gave up 2 bases, with 10 bases separating them.

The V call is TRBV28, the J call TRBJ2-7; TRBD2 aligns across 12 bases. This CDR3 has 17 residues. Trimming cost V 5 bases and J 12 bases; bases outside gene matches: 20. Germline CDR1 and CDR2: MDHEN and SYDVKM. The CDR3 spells CASSEIGGVGTSGSRYF. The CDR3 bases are TGTGCCAGCAGTGAGATTGGGGGCGTCGGGACTAGCGGGTCACGGTACTTC.

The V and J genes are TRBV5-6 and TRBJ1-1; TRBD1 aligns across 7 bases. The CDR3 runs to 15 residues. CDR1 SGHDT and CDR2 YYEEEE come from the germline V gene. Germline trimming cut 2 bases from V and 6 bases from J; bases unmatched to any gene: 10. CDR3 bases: TGTGCCAGCAGCTTTTTCGACAGGGAGAAATCTGAAGCTTTCTTT. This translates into CASSFFDREKSEAFF.

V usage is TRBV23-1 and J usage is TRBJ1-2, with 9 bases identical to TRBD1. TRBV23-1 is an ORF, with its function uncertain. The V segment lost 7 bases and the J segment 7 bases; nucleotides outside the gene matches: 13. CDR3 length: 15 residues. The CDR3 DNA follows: TGCGCCAGCAACCCCTGCCTGGACAGGGGAGTTGGCTACACCTTC. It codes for CASNPCLDRGVGYTF.

CDR3 sequence (DNA): TGTGCCAGCAGCTTAGAGAAGGGGACAGGGCACGAGCAGTACTTC. It codes for CASSLEKGTGHEQYF. The rearrangement uses TRBV11-2 and TRBJ2-7; the match to TRBD1 covers 9 bases. Per germline, CDR1 SGHAT and CDR2 FQNNGV. CDR3 length: 15 amino acids. V trimming: 0 bases; J trimming: 5 bases; junction bases outside the gene matches: 5.

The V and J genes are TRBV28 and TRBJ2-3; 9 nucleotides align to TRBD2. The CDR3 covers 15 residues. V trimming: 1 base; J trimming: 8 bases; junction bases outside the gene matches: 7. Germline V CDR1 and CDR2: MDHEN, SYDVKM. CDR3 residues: CASSLSLGGRATQYF. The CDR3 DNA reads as TGTGCCAGCAGTTTATCCCTTGGCGGGAGGGCTACGCAGTATTTT.

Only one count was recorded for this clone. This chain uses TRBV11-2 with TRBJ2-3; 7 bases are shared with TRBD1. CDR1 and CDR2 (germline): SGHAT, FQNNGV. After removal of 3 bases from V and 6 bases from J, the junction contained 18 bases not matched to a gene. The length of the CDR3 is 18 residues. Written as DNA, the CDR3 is TGTGCCAGCAGCTTGGGGCCCGGCGGAGACAGGGATAGGGATACGCAGTATTTT. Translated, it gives CASSLGPGGDRDRDTQYF.

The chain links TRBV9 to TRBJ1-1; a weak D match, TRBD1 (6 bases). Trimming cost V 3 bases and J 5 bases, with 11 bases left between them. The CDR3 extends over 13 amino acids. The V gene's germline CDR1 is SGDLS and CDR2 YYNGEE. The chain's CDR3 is CASSGDRSTEAFF. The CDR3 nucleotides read TGTGCCAGCAGCGGAGACAGGTCGACTGAAGCTTTCTTT.

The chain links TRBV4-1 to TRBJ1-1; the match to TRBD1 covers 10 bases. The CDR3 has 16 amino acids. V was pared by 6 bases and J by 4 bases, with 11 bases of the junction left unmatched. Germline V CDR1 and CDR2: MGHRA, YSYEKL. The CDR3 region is CASRSRTGGGGTEAFF. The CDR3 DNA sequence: TGCGCCAGCAGAAGTAGGACAGGGGGAGGTGGCACTGAAGCTTTCTTT.

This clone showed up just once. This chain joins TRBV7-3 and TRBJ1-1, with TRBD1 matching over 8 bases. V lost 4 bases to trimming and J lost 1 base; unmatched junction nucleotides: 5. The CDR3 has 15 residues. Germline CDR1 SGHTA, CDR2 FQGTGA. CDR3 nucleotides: TGTGCCAGCAGCTCACAGGGGGTGGGGAACACTGAAGCTTTCTTT. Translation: CASSSQGVGNTEAFF.

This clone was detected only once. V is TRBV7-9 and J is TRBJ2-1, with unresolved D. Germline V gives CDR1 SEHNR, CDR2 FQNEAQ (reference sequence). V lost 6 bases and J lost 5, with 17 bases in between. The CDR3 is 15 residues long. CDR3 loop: CASSPLVSLDNEQFF. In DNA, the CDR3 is TGTGCCAGCAGTCCCCTCGTCAGTCTGGACAATGAGCAGTTCTTC. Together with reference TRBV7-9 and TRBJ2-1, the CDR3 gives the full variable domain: DTGVSQNPRHKITKRGQNVTFRCDPISEHNRLYWYRQTLGQGPEFLTYFQNEAQLEKSRLLSDRFSAERPKGSFSTLEIQRTEQGDSAMYLCASSPLVSLDNEQFFGPGTRLTVL.